These 30 T cell receptor beta chains were sequenced from one sample in a study of blood T cell repertoires in COVID-19. The repertoire was sequenced with immunoSEQ multiplex PCR; TCRdb's copy has only in-frame clones and lacks some. The repertoire holds 400,000 to 450,000 clones, with 80% to 95% as singletons. Material for sequencing was PBMCs or T cells enriched from blood (not recorded which). These receptors all stem from a man between 18 and 29 years old who had recovered from COVID-19.

The V and J genes are TRBV5-4 and TRBJ1-6; D gene uncertain. V was pared by 0 bases and J by 0 bases, with 7 bases between. This CDR3 spans 16 amino acids. Germline CDR1 reads SGHNT; CDR2 reads YYREEE (reference sequence). The CDR3 loop is CASSLAGVSYNSPLHF. The CDR3 nucleotides read TGTGCCAGCAGCTTGGCCGGGGTCTCCTATAATTCACCCCTCCACTTT.

A single count supports this clone. This chain joins TRBV19 and TRBJ1-4; TRBD1 agrees at 7 bases. Per the germline V gene, CDR1 is LNHDA and CDR2 is SQIVND (reference sequence). After removal of 5 bases from V and 8 bases from J, the junction contained 11 bases not matched to a gene. The CDR3 contains 15 residues. The CDR3 reads CASSLRQGVNEKLFF. The CDR3 region has the DNA TGTGCCAGTAGTCTCCGTCAGGGGGTGAACGAAAAACTGTTTTTT.

Notes on this clone: The sample contains more than one DNA sequence encoding this CDR3. The chain is built from TRBV11-2 and TRBJ2-5; 10 nucleotides match TRBD2. Germline lookup yields CDR1 SGHAT and CDR2 FQNNGV. The trim removed 5 bases at V and 1 base at J, leaving 10 bases unmatched. The CDR3 runs to 17 residues. CDR3 sequence (DNA): TGTGCCAGCAGCCGCGGACTAGCGGTAACCCTCCAAGAGACCCAGTACTTC. It is translated as CASSRGLAVTLQETQYF.

CDR3 sequence: CASSLTGNSGNTIYF. The DNA for the CDR3 is TGTGCCAGCAGCTTAACAGGCAACTCTGGAAACACCATATATTTT. J is TRBJ1-3 and V is TRBV11-2; possibly TRBD1 for D (5 bases). This CDR3 is 15 amino acids long. V was clipped by 2 bases and J by 0 bases, with 8 bases between them. CDR1 is SGHAT, CDR2 FQNNGV, per germline.

V and J are TRBV10-3 and TRBJ2-3; D unresolved. Trimming took off 2 bases at V and 0 bases at J, with 6 bases between the two ends. Germline assignment: CDR1 ENHRY and CDR2 SYGVKD. The CDR3 is 14 residues long. CDR3 sequence (DNA): TGTGCCATCAGTGAGACTGCTAGCACAGATACGCAGTATTTT. Encoded protein: CAISETASTDTQYF.

This clone was seen just once. The CDR3, as DNA: TGTGCCAGCAGCAGGTCGTGGAATGAAAAACTGTTTTTT. Amino acid sequence: CASSRSWNEKLFF. The chain combines TRBV6-5 with TRBJ1-4, with unresolved D. The germline V and J ends were trimmed by 6 bases and 5 bases, with 10 bases remaining between them. Germline loops: CDR1 MNHEY, CDR2 SVGAGI. This CDR3 spans 13 amino acids.

V and J are TRBV18 and TRBJ1-6, with D unclear. Germline V gene lookup returns CDR1 KGHSH and CDR2 LQKENI. CDR3 length: 17 amino acids. V lost 1 base and J 5 bases, leaving 15 bases between the germline ends. The CDR3 region is CASSPQSPLANNSPLHF. The CDR3 DNA reads TGTGCCAGCTCACCACAGAGCCCCCTCGCCAATAATTCACCCCTCCACTTT. Combining the CDR3 with reference TRBV18 and TRBJ1-6 gives the whole variable domain NAGVMQNPRHLVRRRGQEARLRCSPMKGHSHVYWYRQLPEEGLKFMVYLQKENIIDESGMPKERFSAEFPKEGPSILRIQQVVRGDSAAYFCASSPQSPLANNSPLHFGNGTRLTVT.

The chain uses TRBV6-5 and TRBJ2-7, with no clear D. Per germline, CDR1 MNHEY and CDR2 SVGAGI. Deletions cut 5 bases from V and 2 bases from J, with 13 bases between. CDR3 size: 14 residues. The CDR3, as DNA: TGTGCCAGCAGTCCCCAAATAGGAGCCTACGAGCAGTACTTC. Protein sequence: CASSPQIGAYEQYF.

The V and J genes are TRBV9 and TRBJ2-2; tentatively, D is TRBD2 (5 bases). The germline V gene encodes CDR1 SGDLS and CDR2 YYNGEE. Trimming cost V 3 bases and J 6 bases, with 15 bases left between them. This CDR3 contains 15 residues. CDR3 nucleotide sequence: TGTGCCAGCAGCGCTGACTTGCGGGCGGCCGGGGAGCTGTTTTTT. It translates to CASSADLRAAGELFF. Variable domain in full (rest from reference TRBV9 and TRBJ2-2): DSGVTQTPKHLITATGQRVTLRCSPRSGDLSVYWYQQSLDQGLQFLIQYYNGEERAKGNILERFSAQQFPDLHSELNLSSLELGDSALYFCASSADLRAAGELFFGEGSRLTVL.

The rearrangement joins TRBV28 to TRBJ2-7; weak D call: TRBD1 (7 bases). Germline V lookup: CDR1 MDHEN, CDR2 SYDVKM. Between the trimmed V and J ends, which lost 6 bases and 4 bases, there was a span of 13 bases. The CDR3 covers 13 residues. CDR3 sequence reads: CASRRAGGYEQYF. Here the CDR3 DNA reads TGTGCCAGCAGGAGAGCAGGGGGGTACGAGCAGTACTTC.

This chain uses TRBV5-1 with TRBJ2-1, with 10 nucleotides matching TRBD1. The CDR3 spans 16 residues. The junction had 5 bases not matched to a gene; V was cut back by 1 base and J by 4 bases. Germline loops: CDR1 SGHRS, CDR2 YFSETQ. DNA of the CDR3: TGCGCCAGCAGCTTGCACCCGGGACAGGGGTACAATGAGCAGTTCTTC. Translation: CASSLHPGQGYNEQFF.

In this sample, this clone turned up many times. This sample includes further DNA sequences coding for the same CDR3. The V gene is TRBV3-1 (or the pseudogene TRBV3-2), the J gene TRBJ1-6, with 7 bases identical to TRBD1. V dropped 2 bases and J dropped 8; count of bases not matched to a gene: 3. Germline V gene lookup returns CDR1 LGHDT and CDR2 YNNKEL (reference sequence). The CDR3 extends over 14 amino acids. The CDR3 reads CASSQRDRDSPLHF. CDR3 nucleotides: TGTGCCAGCAGCCAAAGAGACAGGGATTCACCCCTCCACTTT.

The rearrangement joins TRBV7-7 to TRBJ2-2, with a weak D call TRBD2 (5 bases). Germline assignment: CDR1 SSHAT and CDR2 FNYEAQ (reference sequence). This CDR3 is built from 15 residues. V dropped 4 bases and J dropped 4 bases, with 13 bases sitting between them. The CDR3 sequence: CASSSFQAATGELFF. The CDR3 DNA follows: TGTGCCAGCAGCTCCTTCCAAGCGGCCACCGGGGAGCTGTTTTTT.

V and J are TRBV24-1 and TRBJ2-1, with TRBD2 matching 8 bases. The V gene end was trimmed by 4 bases and the J gene end by 12 bases; junction bases not matched to a gene: 4. Germline V gene data show CDR1 as KGHDR and CDR2 as SFDVKD. The CDR3 extends over 12 amino acids. The CDR3 coding sequence is TGTGCCACCAGTGAGGCCGGGACTAGGCAGTTCTTC. Its protein is CATSEAGTRQFF.

The chain carries TRBV29-1 and TRBJ1-2; a possible D gene is TRBD1 (6 bases). This CDR3 has 16 residues. V lost 0 bases, J lost 2 bases, and 16 bases lay in between. Germline CDR1 is SQVTM and CDR2 is ANQGSEA. CDR3 loop: CSVEDYGTLRNYGYTF. The CDR3 coding sequence is TGCAGCGTTGAAGATTATGGGACACTCAGGAACTATGGCTACACCTTC.

The V call is TRBV19, the J call TRBJ2-7, with 10 positions matching TRBD2. Per germline, CDR1 LNHDA and CDR2 SQIVND (reference sequence). The V gene end was trimmed by 6 bases and the J gene end by 2 bases; junction bases not matched to a gene: 7. CDR3 length: 15 residues. The CDR3 DNA follows: TGTGCCAGTAGCTATTCCCTAGCGGGGGCCTACGAGCAGTACTTC. Amino acids: CASSYSLAGAYEQYF.

The V call is TRBV5-1, the J call TRBJ2-3, with D uncertain. CDR1 is SGHRS and CDR2 is YFSETQ in the germline V gene. There are 15 residues in the CDR3. V lost 7 bases and J lost 2, with 17 bases in between. The CDR3 spells CASRIPGGVTDTQYF. The CDR3 DNA sequence: TGCGCCAGCCGTATCCCCGGCGGAGTCACAGATACGCAGTATTTT.

This clone occurred once. The rearrangement uses TRBV21-1 and TRBJ1-5; TRBD1, the table's D call, lacks a check against the DNA. TRBV21-1 is tagged as a pseudogene. There are 14 residues in the CDR3. The CDR3 region is CASSPNRARQPQHF. DNA of the CDR3: TGTGCCAGCAGCCCAAACAGGGCAAGACAGCCCCAGCATTTT.

The chain links TRBV4-2 to TRBJ2-5, with 10 positions matching TRBD2. V dropped 2 bases and J dropped 1; count of bases not matched to a gene: 7. CDR1 and CDR2 from the germline V gene are LGHNA and YNFKEQ. This CDR3 has 17 residues. The DNA for the CDR3 is TGTGCCAGCAGCCAACCGACCGGGACTAGCGTCCAAGAGACCCAGTACTTC. Its translation: CASSQPTGTSVQETQYF.

This clone has only one observation. The rearrangement uses TRBV7-9 and TRBJ2-7, with 9 bases fitting TRBD1. The V gene's germline CDR1 is SEHNR and CDR2 FQNEAQ (reference sequence). This CDR3 has 14 residues. V shed 5 bases and J 5 bases; nucleotides not matched to a gene: 7. CDR3 coding DNA: TGTGCCAGCAGCCGCCTTGGACAGGGGAACGAGCAGTACTTC. Translation: CASSRLGQGNEQYF. Drawing the rest from reference TRBV7-9 and TRBJ2-7, the complete variable domain is DTGVSQNPRHKITKRGQNVTFRCDPISEHNRLYWYRQTLGQGPEFLTYFQNEAQLEKSRLLSDRFSAERPKGSFSTLEIQRTEQGDSAMYLCASSRLGQGNEQYFGPGTRLTVT.

Only one count was recorded for this clone. V and J are TRBV2 and TRBJ1-2; TRBD1 aligns across 7 bases. CDR1 is SNHLY, CDR2 FYNNEI, per germline. The CDR3 runs 14 residues. The junction had 9 bases not matched to a gene; V was cut back by 6 bases and J by 5 bases. CDR3 sequence reads: CASSEMGQTYGYTF. For the CDR3, the DNA is TGTGCCAGCAGCGAGATGGGACAGACGTATGGCTACACCTTC.

The CDR3 sequence: CASSAGLAVNEQYF. The CDR3, as DNA: TGTGCCAGCAGCGCCGGACTAGCTGTCAACGAGCAGTACTTC. The J gene is TRBJ2-7, the V gene TRBV9, with 8 bases matching TRBD2. From germline, CDR1 is SGDLS and CDR2 YYNGEE. CDR3 length: 14 residues. J was trimmed by 5 bases and V by 3 bases; bases with no gene match: 7.

The chain recombines TRBV25-1 with TRBJ1-5; 7 positions agree with TRBD1. Germline values: CDR1 MGHDK, CDR2 SYGVNS. With 5 bases clipped from V and 5 bases from J, the junction kept 15 bases outside the gene matches. This CDR3 is built from 17 residues. The CDR3 reads CASSLCLTRGRDQPQHF. Written as DNA, the CDR3 is TGTGCCAGCAGTCTTTGCTTAACAAGGGGGCGGGATCAGCCCCAGCATTTT.

The genes are TRBV7-2 and TRBJ2-3, with 11 nucleotides matching TRBD2. The CDR3 is made up of 16 amino acids. Trimming removed 6 bases from V and 4 bases from J; junction bases left unmatched: 9. Germline V lookup: CDR1 SGHTA, CDR2 FQGNSA. The CDR3 loop reads CASRHILAGEADTQYF. CDR3 in DNA: TGTGCCAGCAGACACATACTAGCGGGAGAGGCAGATACGCAGTATTTT.

The chain uses TRBV12-3 or TRBV12-4 and TRBJ1-1; possible D gene TRBD1, 6 bases. Trimming removed 5 bases from V and 1 base from J, with 8 bases in between. This CDR3 has 13 amino acids. In DNA, the CDR3 is TGTGCCAGCAGTGGACAGCCGAACACTGAAGCTTTCTTT. It yields the protein CASSGQPNTEAFF.

The chain carries TRBV29-1 and TRBJ1-2; 9 positions agree with TRBD1. V was pared by 2 bases and J by 2 bases, with 6 bases of the junction left unmatched. Germline V CDR1 and CDR2: SQVTM, ANQGSEA. There are 15 residues in the CDR3. CDR3 region: CSVEISGTGNYGYTF. The DNA for the CDR3 is TGCAGCGTTGAAATAAGTGGGACAGGGAACTATGGCTACACCTTC.

As to this clone: The sample holds other DNA sequences that translate to the same CDR3. J is TRBJ2-1 and V is TRBV19; 8 positions agree with TRBD2. J was trimmed by 6 bases and V by 0 bases; bases with no gene match: 10. This CDR3 region has 17 residues. The germline V gene encodes CDR1 LNHDA and CDR2 SQIVND (reference sequence). The CDR3 DNA reads as TGTGCCAGTAGTATAGACTCGGGACTAGTTCGTGTCAATGAGCAGTTCTTC. Its translation: CASSIDSGLVRVNEQFF.

The chain links TRBV5-1 to TRBJ1-2; D uncertain. The CDR3 contains 15 residues. CDR1 is SGHRS and CDR2 is YFSETQ in the germline V gene. Trimming removed 0 bases from V and 4 bases from J, with 13 bases in between. The CDR3, as DNA: TGCGCCAGCAGCTTGGGATCCGTCCCTACCTATGGCTACACCTTC. It is translated as CASSLGSVPTYGYTF.

This clone was picked up a small number of times. The genes are TRBV10-1 and TRBJ2-3; 8 bases agree with TRBD2. In germline, CDR1 is WNHNN, CDR2 SYGVQD (reference sequence). The CDR3 contains 18 residues. V lost 4 bases, J lost 0 bases, and 12 bases stayed unmatched. This chain's CDR3 is CASSVKREPRNSTDTQYF. Written as DNA, the CDR3 is TGCGCCAGCAGTGTAAAGCGGGAGCCCCGTAATAGCACAGATACGCAGTATTTT.

This clone was observed once. The chain uses TRBV19 and TRBJ1-2, with a tentative D call TRBD1 (5 bases). CDR1 and CDR2 (germline): LNHDA, SQIVND (reference sequence). V shed 5 bases and J shed 1 base, with 8 bases lying between them. The CDR3 is 13 amino acids. The CDR3 sequence: CASSSTVNYGYTF. As DNA, the CDR3 is TGTGCCAGTAGTTCGACAGTTAACTATGGCTACACCTTC.